The entry that follows covers one T cell receptor (beta chain) sequence. Its antigen is not known. This sample is part of a study of T cells in Graves' hyperthyroidism and ophthalmopathy. Findings and caveats of the study: The model predicted ophthalmopathy a median around six months before onset. Researchers report that a 13 V-J model separated ophthalmopathy from stable hyperthyroidism.

Template material for amplifying TCR beta CDR3 regions consisted of RNA transcripts. The study used the HTBI primer set for a first-round RT-PCR of the TCR CDR3. TCRdb re-called the multiplex PCR reads through MiXCR, storing one row per CDR3 protein. This sample has fewer than 850,000 distinct CDR3 sequences, with roughly 17% found just once. V lost 2 bases, J lost 1 base, and 8 bases stayed unmatched. Germline assignment: CDR1 SGHVS and CDR2 FQNEAQ. The CDR3 loop spans 18 amino acids. The V and J genes are TRBV7-8 and TRBJ2-3; TRBD2 matches at 11 bases. This receptor was taken from a man between 45 and 60 years old with Graves' hyperthyroidism. Sequencing input: blood. CDR3 coding DNA: TGTGCCAGCAGCTTATGGCTAGCGGGAGGAGGGGGCACAGATACGCAGTATTTT. Encoded protein: CASSLWLAGGGGTDTQYF.